Reported below is one TCR beta chain. The sample comes from a study of blood T cell repertoires in COVID-19. About the research overall: PBMCs, B-cell-depleted T cells, or T cells were the source of the cDNA or gDNA that made up the material.

Repertoires were generated with immunoSEQ multiplex PCR, while TCRdb's copy carries only in-frame clones and drops some. The data hold about 280,000 clones, with around nine tenths observed a single time. This CDR3 contains 17 residues. Germline V lookup: CDR1 LNHDA, CDR2 SQIVND (reference sequence). V was clipped by 0 bases and J by 5 bases, with 17 bases between them. This chain uses TRBV19 with TRBJ1-5, with a possible D match to TRBD1 (5 bases). Sequencing input: PBMCs or T cells enriched from blood (not recorded which). The TCR sequence derives from a woman aged 55-69 years who had recovered from COVID-19. The CDR3, as DNA: TGTGCCAGTAGTATAGATCTTTCACCCCGGGGGGATCAGCCCCAGCATTTT. It translates to CASSIDLSPRGDQPQHF.